The clone carrying this T cell receptor (beta chain) was detected a few times. Antigen unknown. The source of the sample is a study of shared clonotypes between healthy human individuals. Germline trimming cut 0 bases from V and 0 bases from J; bases unmatched to any gene: 5. Germline V gives CDR1 SGHNT, CDR2 YYREEE (reference sequence). This CDR3 region has 16 residues. The assay was immunoSEQ multiplex PCR, and TCRdb's table has in-frame clones only and misses some. The sample holds roughly 2.5 million clones, 85% to 95% seen once. Study-wide points: With few donors, the genetic and exposure-history diversity represented was limited.

The receptor's source is a man between 18 and 29 years old in good health. Sequences were obtained from naive CD4+ T cells sorted from blood. Subset denoted: CD45RA+ positively selected. The genes are TRBV5-4 and TRBJ2-7, with 8 bases lining up with TRBD1. CDR3 residues: CASSLVLTGASYEQYF. Here the CDR3 DNA reads TGTGCCAGCAGCTTGGTTCTGACAGGGGCCTCCTACGAGCAGTACTTC.